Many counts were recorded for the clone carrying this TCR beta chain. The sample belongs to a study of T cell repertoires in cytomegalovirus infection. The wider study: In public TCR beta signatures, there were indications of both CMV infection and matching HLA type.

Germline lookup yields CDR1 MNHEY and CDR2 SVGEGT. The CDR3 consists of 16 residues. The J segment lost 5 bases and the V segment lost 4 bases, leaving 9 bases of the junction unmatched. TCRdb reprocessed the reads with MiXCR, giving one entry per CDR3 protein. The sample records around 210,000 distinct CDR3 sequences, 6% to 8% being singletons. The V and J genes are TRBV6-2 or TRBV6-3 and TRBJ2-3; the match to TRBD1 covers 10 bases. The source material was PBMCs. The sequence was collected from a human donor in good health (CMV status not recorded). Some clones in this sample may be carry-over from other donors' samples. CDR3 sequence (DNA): TGTGCCAGCAGTTCCGGGACAGGGGTTCGTGGAGATACGCAGTATTTT. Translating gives CASSSGTGVRGDTQYF.